The clone carrying this T cell receptor (beta chain) was counted a single time. The antigen remains undetermined. The data derive from a study of cytomegalovirus exposure and HLA in healthy donors. Whole-study findings and limits: Relative to the approximately 700-donor mean, N-insertions were reportedly fewer in an Asian-associated ancestry cluster in a later analysis.

The CDR3 spans 12 residues. Trimming left V 5 bases short and J 2 bases short, with 9 bases between. Germline V gives CDR1 SQVTM, CDR2 ANQGSEA. Amplification used 60 Vbeta primers and 13 Jbeta primers. Measured with immunoSEQ multiplex PCR; TCRdb has only the in-frame clones, and not every one. The data contain some 130,000 clones, approximately 77% of them singletons. V and J are TRBV29-1 and TRBJ1-1; D not resolved. Specimen: PBMCs. This TCR was sampled from a man under 40 in good health and CMV-seronegative. Here the CDR3 DNA reads TGCAGCGTTTACAGACGAAACACTGAAGCTTTCTTT. This encodes CSVYRRNTEAFF.